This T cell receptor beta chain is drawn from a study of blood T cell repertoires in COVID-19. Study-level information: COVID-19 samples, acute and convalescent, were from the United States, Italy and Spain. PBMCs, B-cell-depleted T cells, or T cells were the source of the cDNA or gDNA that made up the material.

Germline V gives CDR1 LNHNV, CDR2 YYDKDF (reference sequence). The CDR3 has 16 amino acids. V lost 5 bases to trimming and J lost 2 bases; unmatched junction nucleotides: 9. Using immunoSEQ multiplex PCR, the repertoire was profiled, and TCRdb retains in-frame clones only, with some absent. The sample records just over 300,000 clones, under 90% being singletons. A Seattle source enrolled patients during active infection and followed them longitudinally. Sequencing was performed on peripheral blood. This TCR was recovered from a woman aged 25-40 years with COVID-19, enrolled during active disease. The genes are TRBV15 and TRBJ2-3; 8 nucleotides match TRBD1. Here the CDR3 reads CATSGAGGWYTDTQYF. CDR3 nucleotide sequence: TGTGCCACCAGCGGGGCAGGGGGCTGGTACACAGATACGCAGTATTTT.